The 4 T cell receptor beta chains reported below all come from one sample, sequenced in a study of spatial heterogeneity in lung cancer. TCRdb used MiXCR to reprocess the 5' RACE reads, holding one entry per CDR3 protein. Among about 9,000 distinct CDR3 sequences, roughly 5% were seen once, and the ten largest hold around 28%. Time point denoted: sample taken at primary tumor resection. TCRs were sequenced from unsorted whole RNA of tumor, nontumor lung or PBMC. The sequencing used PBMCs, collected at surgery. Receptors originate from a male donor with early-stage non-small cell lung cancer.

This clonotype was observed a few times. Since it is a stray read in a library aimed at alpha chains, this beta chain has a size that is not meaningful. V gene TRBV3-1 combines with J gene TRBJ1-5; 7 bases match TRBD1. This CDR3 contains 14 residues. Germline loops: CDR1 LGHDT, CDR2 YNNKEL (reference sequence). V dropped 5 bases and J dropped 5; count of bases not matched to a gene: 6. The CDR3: CASSFGTADQPQHF. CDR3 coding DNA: TGTGCCAGCAGCTTCGGGACAGCCGATCAGCCCCAGCATTTT.

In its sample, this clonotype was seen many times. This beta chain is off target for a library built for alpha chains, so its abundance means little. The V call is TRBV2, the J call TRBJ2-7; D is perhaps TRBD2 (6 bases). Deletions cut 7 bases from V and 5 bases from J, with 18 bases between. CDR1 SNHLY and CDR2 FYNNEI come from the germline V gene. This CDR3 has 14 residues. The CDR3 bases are TGTGCCAGCATTTTCTCCTTTGGGGGGAACGAGCAGTACTTC. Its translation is CASIFSFGGNEQYF.

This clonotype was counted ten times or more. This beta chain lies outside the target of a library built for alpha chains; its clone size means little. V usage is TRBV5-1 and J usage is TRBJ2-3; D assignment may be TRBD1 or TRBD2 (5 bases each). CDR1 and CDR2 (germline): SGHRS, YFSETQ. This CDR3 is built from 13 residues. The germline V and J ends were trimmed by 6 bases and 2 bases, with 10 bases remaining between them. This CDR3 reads CASMWGTTDTQYF. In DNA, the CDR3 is TGCGCCAGCATGTGGGGGACCACAGATACGCAGTATTTT.

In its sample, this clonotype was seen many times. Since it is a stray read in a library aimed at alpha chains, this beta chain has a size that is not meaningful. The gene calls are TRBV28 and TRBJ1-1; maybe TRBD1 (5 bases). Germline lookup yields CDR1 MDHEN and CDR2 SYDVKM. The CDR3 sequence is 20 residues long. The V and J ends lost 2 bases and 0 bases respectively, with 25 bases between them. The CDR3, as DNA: TGTGCCAGCAGTTTAAACCTACGGGCCACTTTTAGGGGAATGAACACTGAAGCTTTCTTT. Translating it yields CASSLNLRATFRGMNTEAFF.